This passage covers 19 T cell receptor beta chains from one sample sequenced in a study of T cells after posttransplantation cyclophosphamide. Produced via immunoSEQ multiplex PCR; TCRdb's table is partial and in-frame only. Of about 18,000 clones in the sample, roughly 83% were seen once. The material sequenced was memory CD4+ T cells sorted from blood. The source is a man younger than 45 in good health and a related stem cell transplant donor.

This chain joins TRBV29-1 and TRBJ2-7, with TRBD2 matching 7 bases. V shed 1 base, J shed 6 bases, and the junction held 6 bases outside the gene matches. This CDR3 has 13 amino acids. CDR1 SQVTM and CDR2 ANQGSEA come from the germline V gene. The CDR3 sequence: CSVEGPGTTEQYF. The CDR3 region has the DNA TGCAGCGTTGAAGGCCCCGGGACTACCGAGCAGTACTTC.

The CDR3 loop reads CASSDLLAGGPVQFF. The CDR3 DNA reads as TGTGCCAGCAGTGACCTTCTAGCGGGGGGGCCGGTGCAGTTCTTC. The V and J genes are TRBV6-4 and TRBJ2-1, with 12 nucleotides matching TRBD2. Germline lookup yields CDR1 MRHNA and CDR2 SNTAGT. The CDR3 is 15 residues long. Trimming at V came to 2 bases and at J to 12 bases, leaving 8 bases not matched to a gene.

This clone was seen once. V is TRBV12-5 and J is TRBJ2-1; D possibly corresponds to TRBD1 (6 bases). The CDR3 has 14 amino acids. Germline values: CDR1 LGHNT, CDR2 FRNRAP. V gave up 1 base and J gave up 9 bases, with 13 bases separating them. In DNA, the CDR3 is TGTGCTAGTGGTTTGGGGGAACAGGGTAGTGAGCAGTTCTTC. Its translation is CASGLGEQGSEQFF.

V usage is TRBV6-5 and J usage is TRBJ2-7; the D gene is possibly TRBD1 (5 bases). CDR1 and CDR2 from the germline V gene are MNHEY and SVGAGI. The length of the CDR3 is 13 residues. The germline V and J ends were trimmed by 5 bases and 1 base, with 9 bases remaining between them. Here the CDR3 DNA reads TGTGCCAGCAGTCAAGGGGCTTCCTACGAGCAGTACTTC. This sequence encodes CASSQGASYEQYF.

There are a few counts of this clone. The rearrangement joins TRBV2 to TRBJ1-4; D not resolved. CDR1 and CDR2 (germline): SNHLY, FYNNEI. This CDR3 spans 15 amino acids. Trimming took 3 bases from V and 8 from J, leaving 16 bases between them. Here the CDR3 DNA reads TGTGCCAGCAGTGATTATATGGGAGGGCGAGAAAAACTGTTTTTT. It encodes CASSDYMGGREKLFF.

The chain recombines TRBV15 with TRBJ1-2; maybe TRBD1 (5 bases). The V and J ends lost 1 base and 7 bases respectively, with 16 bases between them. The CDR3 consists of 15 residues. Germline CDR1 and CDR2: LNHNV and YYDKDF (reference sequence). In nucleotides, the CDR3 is TGTGCCACCAGCAGAGGTCAAAGGGGAAGGGGTGGCTACACCTTC. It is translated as CATSRGQRGRGGYTF.

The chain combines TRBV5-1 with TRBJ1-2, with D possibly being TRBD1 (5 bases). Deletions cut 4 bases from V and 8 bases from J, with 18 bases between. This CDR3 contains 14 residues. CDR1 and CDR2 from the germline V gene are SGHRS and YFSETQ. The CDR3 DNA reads TGCGCCAGCAGCCCCGGGGGTTCGCTGAGGGGCTACACCTTC. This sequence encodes CASSPGGSLRGYTF.

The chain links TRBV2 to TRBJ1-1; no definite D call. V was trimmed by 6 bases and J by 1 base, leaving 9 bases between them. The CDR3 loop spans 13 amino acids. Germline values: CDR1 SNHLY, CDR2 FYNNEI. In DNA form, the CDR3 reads TGTGCCAGCAGGGGAGGGTGGAACACTGAAGCTTTCTTT. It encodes CASRGGWNTEAFF. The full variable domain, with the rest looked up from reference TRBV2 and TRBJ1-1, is EPEVTQTPSHQVTQMGQEVILRCVPISNHLYFYWYRQILGQKVEFLVSFYNNEISEKSEIFDDQFSVERPDGSNFTLKIRSTKLEDSAMYFCASRGGWNTEAFFGQGTRLTVV.

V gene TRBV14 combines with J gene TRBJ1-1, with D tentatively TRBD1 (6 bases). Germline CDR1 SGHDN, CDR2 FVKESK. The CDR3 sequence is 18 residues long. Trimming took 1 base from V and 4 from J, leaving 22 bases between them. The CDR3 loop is CASSQGGGGGHRSTEAFF. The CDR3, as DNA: TGTGCCAGCAGCCAAGGGGGTGGGGGGGGGCATCGAAGCACTGAAGCTTTCTTT. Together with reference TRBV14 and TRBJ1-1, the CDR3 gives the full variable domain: EAGVTQFPSHSVIEKGQTVTLRCDPISGHDNLYWYRRVMGKEIKFLLHFVKESKQDESGMPNNRFLAERTGGTYSTLKVQPAELEDSGVYFCASSQGGGGGHRSTEAFFGQGTRLTVV.

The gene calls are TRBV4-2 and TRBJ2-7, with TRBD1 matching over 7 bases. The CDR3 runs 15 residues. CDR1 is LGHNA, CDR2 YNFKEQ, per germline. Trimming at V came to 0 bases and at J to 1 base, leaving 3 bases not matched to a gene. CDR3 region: CASSQDLDRSYEQYF. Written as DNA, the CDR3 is TGTGCCAGCAGCCAAGATCTGGACAGGTCCTACGAGCAGTACTTC.

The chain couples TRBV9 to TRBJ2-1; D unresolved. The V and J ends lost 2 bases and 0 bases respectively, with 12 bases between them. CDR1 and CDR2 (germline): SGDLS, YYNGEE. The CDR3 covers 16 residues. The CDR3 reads CASSVGADSSYNEQFF. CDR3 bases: TGTGCCAGCAGCGTCGGTGCGGATAGCTCCTACAATGAGCAGTTCTTC.

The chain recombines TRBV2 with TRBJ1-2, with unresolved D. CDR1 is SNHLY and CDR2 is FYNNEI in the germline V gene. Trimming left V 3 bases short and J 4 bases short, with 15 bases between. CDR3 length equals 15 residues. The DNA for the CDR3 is TGTGCCAGCAGTGAGGAGCAGACTGGAAGCTATGGCTACACCTTC. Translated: CASSEEQTGSYGYTF. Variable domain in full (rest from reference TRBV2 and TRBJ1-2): EPEVTQTPSHQVTQMGQEVILRCVPISNHLYFYWYRQILGQKVEFLVSFYNNEISEKSEIFDDQFSVERPDGSNFTLKIRSTKLEDSAMYFCASSEEQTGSYGYTFGSGTRLTVV.

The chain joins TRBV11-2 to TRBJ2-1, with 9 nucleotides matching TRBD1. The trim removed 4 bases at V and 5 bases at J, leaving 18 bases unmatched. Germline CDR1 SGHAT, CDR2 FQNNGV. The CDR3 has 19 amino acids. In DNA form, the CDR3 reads TGTGCCAGCAGCTCCACCAAGGGATACCGGGACAGGGCTAACAATGAGCAGTTCTTC. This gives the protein CASSSTKGYRDRANNEQFF.

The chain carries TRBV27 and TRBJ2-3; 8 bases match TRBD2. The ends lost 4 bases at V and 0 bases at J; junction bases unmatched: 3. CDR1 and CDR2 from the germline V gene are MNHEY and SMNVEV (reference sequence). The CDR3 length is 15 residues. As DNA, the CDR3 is TGTGCCAGCAGTTCGCTAGCGGGTAGCACAGATACGCAGTATTTT. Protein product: CASSSLAGSTDTQYF.

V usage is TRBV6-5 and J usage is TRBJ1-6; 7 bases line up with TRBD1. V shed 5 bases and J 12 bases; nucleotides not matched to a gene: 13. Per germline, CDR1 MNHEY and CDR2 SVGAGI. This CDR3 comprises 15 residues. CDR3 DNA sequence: TGTGCCAGCAGTAAGACAGGGCCCCGAATTGTACCCCTCCACTTT. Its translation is CASSKTGPRIVPLHF.

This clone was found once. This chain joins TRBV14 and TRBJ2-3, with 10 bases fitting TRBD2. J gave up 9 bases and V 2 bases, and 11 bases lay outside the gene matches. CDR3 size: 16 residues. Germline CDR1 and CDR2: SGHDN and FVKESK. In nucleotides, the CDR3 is TGTGCCAGCAGCCAAAGGTCTCTAGCGGGGGCCCCAACGCAGTATTTT. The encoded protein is CASSQRSLAGAPTQYF.

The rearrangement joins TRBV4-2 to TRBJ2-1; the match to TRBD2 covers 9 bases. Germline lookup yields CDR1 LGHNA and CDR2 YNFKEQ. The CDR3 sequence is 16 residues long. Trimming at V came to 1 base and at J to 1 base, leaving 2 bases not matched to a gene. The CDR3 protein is CASSQVAGVSYNEQFF. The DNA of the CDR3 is TGTGCCAGCAGCCAAGTAGCGGGGGTATCCTACAATGAGCAGTTCTTC.

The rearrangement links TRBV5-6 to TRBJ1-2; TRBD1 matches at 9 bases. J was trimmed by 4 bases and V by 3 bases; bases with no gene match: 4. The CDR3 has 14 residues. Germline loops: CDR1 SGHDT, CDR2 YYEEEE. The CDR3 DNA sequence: TGTGCCAGCAGCTCTACGGGACAGGGCTATGGCTACACCTTC. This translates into CASSSTGQGYGYTF.

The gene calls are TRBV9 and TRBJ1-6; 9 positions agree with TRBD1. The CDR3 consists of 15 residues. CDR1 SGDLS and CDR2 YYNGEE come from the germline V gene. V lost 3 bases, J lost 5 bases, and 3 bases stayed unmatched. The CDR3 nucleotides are TGTGCCAGCAGCGGGACAGGGGAGAATAATTCACCCCTCCACTTT. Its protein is CASSGTGENNSPLHF.